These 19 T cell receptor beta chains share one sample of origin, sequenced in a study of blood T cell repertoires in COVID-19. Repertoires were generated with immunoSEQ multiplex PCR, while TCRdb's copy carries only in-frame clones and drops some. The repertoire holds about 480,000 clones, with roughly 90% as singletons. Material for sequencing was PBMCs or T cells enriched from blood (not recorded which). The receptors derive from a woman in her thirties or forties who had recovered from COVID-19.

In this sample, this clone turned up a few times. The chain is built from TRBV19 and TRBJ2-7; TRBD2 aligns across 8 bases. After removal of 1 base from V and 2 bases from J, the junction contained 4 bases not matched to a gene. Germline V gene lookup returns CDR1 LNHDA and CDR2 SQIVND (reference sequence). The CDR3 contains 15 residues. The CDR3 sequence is CASSIVSGGTYEQYF. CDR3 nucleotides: TGTGCCAGTAGTATAGTTTCGGGAGGGACCTACGAGCAGTACTTC.

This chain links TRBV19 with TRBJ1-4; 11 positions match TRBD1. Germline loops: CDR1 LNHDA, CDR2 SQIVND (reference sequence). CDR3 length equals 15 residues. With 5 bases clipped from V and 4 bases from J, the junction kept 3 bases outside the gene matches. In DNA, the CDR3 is TGTGCCAGTAGTGGACAGGGGGCTAGTAATGAAAAACTGTTTTTT. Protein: CASSGQGASNEKLFF.

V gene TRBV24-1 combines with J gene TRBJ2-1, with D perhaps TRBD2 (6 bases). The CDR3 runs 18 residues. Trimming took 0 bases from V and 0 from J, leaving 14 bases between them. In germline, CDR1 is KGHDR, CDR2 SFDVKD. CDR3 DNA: TGTGCCACCAGTGATTTGCGAATTTACGGGAGCTCCTACAATGAGCAGTTCTTC. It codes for CATSDLRIYGSSYNEQFF.

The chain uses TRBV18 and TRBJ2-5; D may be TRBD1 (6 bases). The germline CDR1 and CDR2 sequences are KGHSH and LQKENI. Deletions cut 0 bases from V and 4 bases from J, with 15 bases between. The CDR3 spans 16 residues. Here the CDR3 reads CASSPPLQGWGETQYF. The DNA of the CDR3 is TGTGCCAGCTCACCACCCCTGCAGGGGTGGGGAGAGACCCAGTACTTC.

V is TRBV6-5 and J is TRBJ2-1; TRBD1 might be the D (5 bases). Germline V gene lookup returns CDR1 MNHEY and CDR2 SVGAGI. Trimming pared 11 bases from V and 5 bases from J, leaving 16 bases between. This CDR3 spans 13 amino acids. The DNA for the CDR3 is TGTGCCTCAGCAGATCACAGGAACAATGAGCAGTTCTTC. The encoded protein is CASADHRNNEQFF.

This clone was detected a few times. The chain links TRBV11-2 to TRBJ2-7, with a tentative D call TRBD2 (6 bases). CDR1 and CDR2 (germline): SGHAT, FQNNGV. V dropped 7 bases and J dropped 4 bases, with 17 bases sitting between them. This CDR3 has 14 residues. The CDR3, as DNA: TGTGCCAGCACCTTCCTGGGGGGTCGGTACGAGCAGTACTTC. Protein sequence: CASTFLGGRYEQYF.

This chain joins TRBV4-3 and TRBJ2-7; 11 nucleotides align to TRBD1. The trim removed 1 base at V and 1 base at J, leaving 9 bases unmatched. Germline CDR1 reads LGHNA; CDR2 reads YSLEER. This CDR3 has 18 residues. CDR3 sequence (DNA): TGCGCCAGCAGCCAAGGGCTACCTGGGACAGGGGGGTCCTACGAGCAGTACTTC. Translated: CASSQGLPGTGGSYEQYF.

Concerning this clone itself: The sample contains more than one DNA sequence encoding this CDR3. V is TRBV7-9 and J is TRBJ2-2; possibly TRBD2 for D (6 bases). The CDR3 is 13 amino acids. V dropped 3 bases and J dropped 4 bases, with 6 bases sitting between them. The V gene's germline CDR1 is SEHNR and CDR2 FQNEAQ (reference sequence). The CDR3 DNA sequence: TGTGCCAGCAGCTTCGGGGGCACCGGGGAGCTGTTTTTT. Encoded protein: CASSFGGTGELFF.

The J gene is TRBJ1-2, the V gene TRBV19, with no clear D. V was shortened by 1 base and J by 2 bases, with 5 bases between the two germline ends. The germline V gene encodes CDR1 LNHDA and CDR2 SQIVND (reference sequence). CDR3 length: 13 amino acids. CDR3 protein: CASSIGENYGYTF. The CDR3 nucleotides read TGTGCCAGTAGTATAGGAGAGAACTATGGCTACACCTTC.

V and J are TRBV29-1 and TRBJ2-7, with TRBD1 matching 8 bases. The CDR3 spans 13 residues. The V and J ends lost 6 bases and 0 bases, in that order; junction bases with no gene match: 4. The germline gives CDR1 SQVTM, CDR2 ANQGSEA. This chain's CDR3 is CSVRTGSSYEQYF. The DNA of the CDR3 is TGCAGCGTGAGGACAGGGAGCTCCTACGAGCAGTACTTC.

The CDR3 here is CASRYVANTEAFF. In DNA, the CDR3 is TGTGCCAGCAGGTATGTGGCGAACACTGAAGCTTTCTTT. The chain combines TRBV7-9 with TRBJ1-1; D remains unclear. Trimming pared 6 bases from V and 1 base from J, leaving 9 bases between. CDR1 is SEHNR, CDR2 FQNEAQ, per germline (reference sequence). The CDR3 covers 13 residues. The full variable domain, completed using reference TRBV7-9 and TRBJ1-1, is DTGVSQNPRHKITKRGQNVTFRCDPISEHNRLYWYRQTLGQGPEFLTYFQNEAQLEKSRLLSDRFSAERPKGSFSTLEIQRTEQGDSAMYLCASRYVANTEAFFGQGTRLTVV.

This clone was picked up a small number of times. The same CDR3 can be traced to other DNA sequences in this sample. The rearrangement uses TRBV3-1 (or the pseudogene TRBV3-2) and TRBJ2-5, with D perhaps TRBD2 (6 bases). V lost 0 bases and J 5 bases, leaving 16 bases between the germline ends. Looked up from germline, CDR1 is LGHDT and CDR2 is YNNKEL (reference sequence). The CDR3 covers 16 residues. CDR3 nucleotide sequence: TGTGCCAGCAGCCAAGATCAGACGGGGGATGAGGAGACCCAGTACTTC. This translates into CASSQDQTGDEETQYF.

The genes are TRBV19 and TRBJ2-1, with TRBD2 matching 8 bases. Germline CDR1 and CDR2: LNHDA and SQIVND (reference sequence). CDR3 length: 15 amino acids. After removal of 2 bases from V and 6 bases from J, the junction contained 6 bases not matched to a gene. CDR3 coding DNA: TGTGCCAGTAGTATATCCAGCGGGAGCTTCAATGAGCAGTTCTTC. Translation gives CASSISSGSFNEQFF.

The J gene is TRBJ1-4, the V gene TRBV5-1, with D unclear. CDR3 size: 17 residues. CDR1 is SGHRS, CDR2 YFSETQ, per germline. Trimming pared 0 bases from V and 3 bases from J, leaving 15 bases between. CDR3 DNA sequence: TGCGCCAGCAGCTTGGCCGGTTTCGGGGAGGCTAATGAAAAACTGTTTTTT. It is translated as CASSLAGFGEANEKLFF.

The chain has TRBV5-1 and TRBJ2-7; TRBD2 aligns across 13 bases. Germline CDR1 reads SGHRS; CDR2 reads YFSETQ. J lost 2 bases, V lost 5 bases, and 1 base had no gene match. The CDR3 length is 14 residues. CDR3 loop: CASSGTSGTYEQYF. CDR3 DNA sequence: TGCGCCAGCAGTGGGACTAGCGGGACCTACGAGCAGTACTTC. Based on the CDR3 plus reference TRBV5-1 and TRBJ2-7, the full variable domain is KAGVTQTPRYLIKTRGQQVTLSCSPISGHRSVSWYQQTPGQGLQFLFEYFSETQRNKGNFPGRFSGRQFSNSRSEMNVSTLELGDSALYLCASSGTSGTYEQYFGPGTRLTVT.

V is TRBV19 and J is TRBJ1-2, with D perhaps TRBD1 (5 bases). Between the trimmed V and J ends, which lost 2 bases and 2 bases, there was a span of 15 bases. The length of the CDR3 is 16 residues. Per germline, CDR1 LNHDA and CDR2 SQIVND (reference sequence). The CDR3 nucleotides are TGTGCCAGTAGTATATCTTGGCAGGGAAGAAACTATGGCTACACCTTC. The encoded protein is CASSISWQGRNYGYTF.

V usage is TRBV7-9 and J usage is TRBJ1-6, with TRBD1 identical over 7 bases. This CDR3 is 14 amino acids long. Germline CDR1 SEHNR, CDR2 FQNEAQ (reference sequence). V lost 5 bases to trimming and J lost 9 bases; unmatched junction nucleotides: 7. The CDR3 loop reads CASSRDSSASPLHF. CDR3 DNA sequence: TGTGCCAGCAGCCGGGACAGTTCGGCTTCACCCCTCCACTTT. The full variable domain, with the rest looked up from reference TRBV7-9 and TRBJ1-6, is DTGVSQNPRHKITKRGQNVTFRCDPISEHNRLYWYRQTLGQGPEFLTYFQNEAQLEKSRLLSDRFSAERPKGSFSTLEIQRTEQGDSAMYLCASSRDSSASPLHFGNGTRLTVT.

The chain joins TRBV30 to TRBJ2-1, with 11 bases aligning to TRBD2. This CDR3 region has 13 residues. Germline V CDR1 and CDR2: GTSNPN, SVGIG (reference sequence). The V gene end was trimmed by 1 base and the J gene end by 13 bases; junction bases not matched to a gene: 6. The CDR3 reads CAWSALAGGIQFF. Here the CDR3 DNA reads TGTGCCTGGAGTGCTCTAGCGGGGGGCATCCAGTTCTTC.

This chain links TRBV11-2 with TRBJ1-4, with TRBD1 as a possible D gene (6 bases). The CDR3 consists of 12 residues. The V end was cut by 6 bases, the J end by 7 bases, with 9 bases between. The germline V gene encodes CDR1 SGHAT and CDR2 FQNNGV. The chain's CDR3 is CASSLRGEKLFF. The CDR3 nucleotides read TGTGCCAGCAGTCTCAGGGGTGAAAAACTGTTTTTT.